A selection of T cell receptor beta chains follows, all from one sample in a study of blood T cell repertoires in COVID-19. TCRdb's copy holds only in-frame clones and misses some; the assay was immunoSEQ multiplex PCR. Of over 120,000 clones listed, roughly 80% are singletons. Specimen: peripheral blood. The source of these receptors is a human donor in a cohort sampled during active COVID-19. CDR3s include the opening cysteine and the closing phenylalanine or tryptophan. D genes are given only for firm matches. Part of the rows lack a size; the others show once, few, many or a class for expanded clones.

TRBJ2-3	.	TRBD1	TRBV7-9	TGTGCCAGCAGCTTGGGACAGTCTAGCACAGATACGCAGTATTTT	CASSLGQSSTDTQYF
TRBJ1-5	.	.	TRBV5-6	TGTGCCAGCAGCTTGCAAGACAGAGATGATCAGCCCCAGCATTTT	CASSLQDRDDQPQHF
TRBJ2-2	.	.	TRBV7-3	TGTGCCAGCAGCTTTGGGACACTCACCGGGGAGCTGTTTTTT	CASSFGTLTGELFF
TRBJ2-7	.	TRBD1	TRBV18	TGTGCCAGCTCCCAAACATGGGGACAGGGTCTCTCCTACGAGCAGTACTTC	CASSQTWGQGLSYEQYF
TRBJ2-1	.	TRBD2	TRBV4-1	TGCGCCAGCAGCCAGGACCCTAGCGGGAGGCGGTACAATGAGCAGTTCTTC	CASSQDPSGRRYNEQFF
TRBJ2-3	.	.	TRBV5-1	TGCGCCAGCAGCTTGAGCCCCACAGATACGCAGTATTTT	CASSLSPTDTQYF
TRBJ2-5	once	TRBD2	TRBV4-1	TGCGCCAGCAGCCGTACCCTGACTAGCGGGAGGGGAGGCCCCCAAGAGACCCAGTACTTC	CASSRTLTSGRGGPQETQYF
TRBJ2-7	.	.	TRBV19	TGTGCCAGTAGTGGCGCCGGGGGGCCAGGGCGAGGCGAGCAGTACTTC	CASSGAGGPGRGEQYF
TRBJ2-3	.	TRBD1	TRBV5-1	TGCGCCAGCAGCGGGGGACAGAGCAACACAGATACGCAGTATTTT	CASSGGQSNTDTQYF
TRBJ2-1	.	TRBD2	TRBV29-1	TGCAGCTTGGGACTAGCGGGGTCTCGTGAGCAGTTCTTC	CSLGLAGSREQFF
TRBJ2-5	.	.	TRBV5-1	TGCGCCAGCAGCTTGGGTGGGGTCCTACGGGAGGAGACCCAGTACTTC	CASSLGGVLREETQYF
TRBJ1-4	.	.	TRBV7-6	TGTGCCAGCAGCATCGGCCCAGGGCCTGTTGAAAAACTGTTTTTT	CASSIGPGPVEKLFF
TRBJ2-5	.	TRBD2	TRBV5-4	TGTGCCAGCAGCCTGGGGACTAGCGGGGGCTCTAAGACCCAGTACTTC	CASSLGTSGGSKTQYF
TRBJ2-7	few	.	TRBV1	TGCACCAGCAGCCAAGGTGGGACTCCCCACCACGAGCAGTACTTC	CTSSQGGTPHHEQYF
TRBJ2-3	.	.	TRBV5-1	TGCGCCAGCAGCTTACGGGGGTTGGGGACAGATACGCAGTATTTT	CASSLRGLGTDTQYF
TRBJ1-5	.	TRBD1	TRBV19	TGTGCCAGTAGTATAGGGGGACAGGGGATGGGTGGCAATCAGCCCCAGCATTTT	CASSIGGQGMGGNQPQHF
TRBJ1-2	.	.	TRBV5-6	TGTGCCAGCAATGGCGGATATGGCTACACCTTC	CASNGGYGYTF
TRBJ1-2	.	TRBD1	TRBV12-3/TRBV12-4	TGTGCCAGCAGTTTGGGACAGTCGTCCGGCTACACCTTC	CASSLGQSSGYTF
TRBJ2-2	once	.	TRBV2	TGTGCCAGACGCGGCGGGGTGAACACCGGGGAGCTGTTTTTT	CARRGGVNTGELFF
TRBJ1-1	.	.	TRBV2	TGTGCCAGCAGTGAAATGGCCGTGAACACTGAAGCTTTCTTT	CASSEMAVNTEAFF
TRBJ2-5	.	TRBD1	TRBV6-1	TGTGCCAGCAGTGAAGGGACAGGAGAGACCCAGTACTTC	CASSEGTGETQYF
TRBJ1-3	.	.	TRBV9	TGTGCCAGCAGCGTAGGTGGGGCGTCTGGAAACACCATATATTTT	CASSVGGASGNTIYF
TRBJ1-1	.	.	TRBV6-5	TGTGCCAGCAGTCCCCGGACAGTGAACACTGAAGCTTTCTTT	CASSPRTVNTEAFF
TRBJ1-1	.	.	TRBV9	TGTGCCAGCAGCCCCTACCCCGGGTCCACTGAAGCTTTCTTT	CASSPYPGSTEAFF
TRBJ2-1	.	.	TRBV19	TGTGCCAGTAGCCACTATGGAGGGGCGGGGAATGAGCAGTTCTTC	CASSHYGGAGNEQFF
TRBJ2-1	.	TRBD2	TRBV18	TGTGCCAGCTCACCCATACCACTAGCGAGCTACAATGAGCAGTTCTTC	CASSPIPLASYNEQFF
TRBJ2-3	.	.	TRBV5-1	TGCGCCAGCACCGAAAGCGGCGGCACAGATACGCAGTATTTT	CASTESGGTDTQYF
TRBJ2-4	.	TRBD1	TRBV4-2	TGTGCCAGCAGCCAAGATGGACAGGGAAAAAACATTCAGTACTTC	CASSQDGQGKNIQYF
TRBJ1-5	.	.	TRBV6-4	TGTGCCAGCAGTGAGCAGGGGTTCAATCAGCCCCAGCATTTT	CASSEQGFNQPQHF
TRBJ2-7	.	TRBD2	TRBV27	TGTGCCAGCAGTTTAAGACTAGCGGTCCTGAACGAGCAGTACTTC	CASSLRLAVLNEQYF
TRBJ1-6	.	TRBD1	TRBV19	TGTGCCAGTAGTATACCTACCGGGACAGGGGGAAATTCACCCCTCCACTTT	CASSIPTGTGGNSPLHF
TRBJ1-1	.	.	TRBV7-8	TGTGCCAGCAGCAGGGGTAGGGAAACTGAAGCTTTCTTT	CASSRGRETEAFF
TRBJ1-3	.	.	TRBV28	TGTGCCAGCAGTTTGTCGGGACTGATGTGGAACACCATATATTTT	CASSLSGLMWNTIYF
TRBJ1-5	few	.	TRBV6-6	TGTGCCAGCAGCCCCCCAGGGCCCCAGCATTTT	CASSPPGPQHF